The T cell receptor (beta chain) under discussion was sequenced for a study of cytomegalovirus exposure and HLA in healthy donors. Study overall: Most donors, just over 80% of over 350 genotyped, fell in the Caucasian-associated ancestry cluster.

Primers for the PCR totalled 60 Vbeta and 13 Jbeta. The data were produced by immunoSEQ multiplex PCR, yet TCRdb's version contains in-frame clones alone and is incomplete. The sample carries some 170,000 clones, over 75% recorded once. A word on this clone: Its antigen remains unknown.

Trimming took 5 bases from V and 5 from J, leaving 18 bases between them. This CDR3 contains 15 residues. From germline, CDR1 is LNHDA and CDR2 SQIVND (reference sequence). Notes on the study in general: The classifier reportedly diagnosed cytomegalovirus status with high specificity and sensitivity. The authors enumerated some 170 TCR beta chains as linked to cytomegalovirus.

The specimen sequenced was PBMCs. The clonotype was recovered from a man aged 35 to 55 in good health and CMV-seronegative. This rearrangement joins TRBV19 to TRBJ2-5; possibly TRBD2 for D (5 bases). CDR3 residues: CASSSNGLGDETQYF. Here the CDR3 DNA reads TGTGCCAGTAGTTCGAACGGACTTGGCGACGAGACCCAGTACTTC.